Below are 32 T cell receptor beta chains sequenced from a single sample in a study of T cell responses to AZD1222 COVID-19 vaccine. TCRdb's copy holds only in-frame clones and misses some; the assay was immunoSEQ multiplex PCR. The profile covers about 100,000 clones, with 87% appearing a single time and 4.2% taken by the ten largest. Sequenced here: peripheral blood, sampled on day 0 of MenACWY control vaccination. These receptors were obtained from an adult in good health.

The gene calls are TRBV28 and TRBJ2-2; 9 positions agree with TRBD2. Trimming at V came to 5 bases and at J to 1 base, leaving 8 bases not matched to a gene. CDR1 and CDR2 from the germline V gene are MDHEN and SYDVKM. The CDR3 is made up of 17 amino acids. The CDR3: CASSLDSGGQNTGELFF. CDR3 DNA sequence: TGTGCCAGCAGTCTGGATAGCGGGGGCCAGAACACCGGGGAGCTGTTTTTT. Variable domain in full (rest from reference TRBV28 and TRBJ2-2): DVKVTQSSRYLVKRTGEKVFLECVQDMDHENMFWYRQDPGLGLRLIYFSYDVKMKEKGDIPEGYSVSREKKERFSLILESASTNQTSMYLCASSLDSGGQNTGELFFGEGSRLTVL.

The chain joins TRBV7-2 to TRBJ1-6; D is ambiguous. CDR1 SGHTA and CDR2 FQGNSA come from the germline V gene. V was trimmed by 3 bases and J by 4 bases, leaving 7 bases between them. CDR3 length equals 14 residues. CDR3: CASSLDGYNSPLHF. The CDR3 nucleotides are TGTGCCAGCAGCTTGGACGGGTATAATTCACCCCTCCACTTT.

J is TRBJ2-7 and V is TRBV19; D is unresolved. This CDR3 spans 15 amino acids. The V end was cut by 6 bases, the J end by 2 bases, with 17 bases between. Germline V lookup: CDR1 LNHDA, CDR2 SQIVND (reference sequence). CDR3 loop: CASSTRPQGPYEQYF. The CDR3 bases are TGTGCCAGTAGCACCAGGCCACAAGGACCCTACGAGCAGTACTTC. Supplemented by reference TRBV19 and TRBJ2-7, the full variable domain reads DGGITQSPKYLFRKEGQNVTLSCEQNLNHDAMYWYRQDPGQGLRLIYYSQIVNDFQKGDIAEGYSVSREKKESFPLTVTSAQKNPTAFYLCASSTRPQGPYEQYFGPGTRLTVT.

V gene TRBV4-1 combines with J gene TRBJ2-6; 9 bases match TRBD1. The junction had 8 bases not matched to a gene; V was cut back by 1 base and J by 1 base. CDR1 is MGHRA and CDR2 is YSYEKL in the germline V gene. The CDR3 is 19 amino acids. Written as DNA, the CDR3 is TGCGCCAGCAGCCAAGGGGACAGGGTGGTGGGGTCTGGGGCCAACGTCCTGACTTTC. As protein: CASSQGDRVVGSGANVLTF.

This chain joins TRBV4-1 and TRBJ2-3; TRBD1 matches at 7 bases. The CDR3 sequence is 17 residues long. Germline V gene data show CDR1 as MGHRA and CDR2 as YSYEKL. V dropped 0 bases and J dropped 2; count of bases not matched to a gene: 8. The CDR3 region has the DNA TGCGCCAGCAGCCAAGATGTAACAGGGGCTCCCACAGATACGCAGTATTTT. This encodes CASSQDVTGAPTDTQYF.

The chain carries TRBV5-5 and TRBJ1-3; a possible D gene is TRBD1 (6 bases). The germline CDR1 and CDR2 sequences are SGHKS and YYEKEE (reference sequence). V lost 4 bases and J 0 bases, leaving 11 bases between the germline ends. The CDR3 runs to 15 residues. CDR3 sequence: CASSGGSNSGNTIYF. The CDR3 bases are TGTGCCAGCAGCGGGGGCAGTAACTCTGGAAACACCATATATTTT.

V usage is TRBV7-2 and J usage is TRBJ1-4, with 7 bases aligning to TRBD1. Germline V lookup: CDR1 SGHTA, CDR2 FQGNSA. This CDR3 spans 15 amino acids. V trimming: 5 bases; J trimming: 6 bases; junction bases outside the gene matches: 9. CDR3 in DNA: TGTGCCAGCAGCCCACAGGGGCTCCTCGATGAAAAACTGTTTTTT. Its protein product is CASSPQGLLDEKLFF.

This chain connects TRBV5-1 to TRBJ2-7; perhaps TRBD2 as D (5 bases). The CDR3 is 19 residues long. Germline V gene sequence: CDR1 SGHRS, CDR2 YFSETQ. Trimming cost V 0 bases and J 3 bases, with 25 bases left between them. CDR3 region: CASSLAVSPSEGSLYEQYF. CDR3 nucleotide sequence: TGCGCCAGCAGCTTGGCCGTATCCCCCTCCGAGGGATCCCTCTACGAGCAGTACTTC.

This rearrangement joins TRBV7-9 to TRBJ1-4; maybe TRBD1 (6 bases). The CDR3 covers 16 residues. The V end was cut by 1 base, the J end by 5 bases, with 14 bases between. Per the germline V gene, CDR1 is SEHNR and CDR2 is FQNEAQ (reference sequence). CDR3 amino acids: CASSLGGRGKNEKLFF. The CDR3 DNA sequence: TGTGCCAGCAGCTTAGGGGGGCGTGGGAAAAATGAAAAACTGTTTTTT.

The V and J genes are TRBV30 and TRBJ2-1; D is unresolved. In germline, CDR1 is GTSNPN, CDR2 SVGIG (reference sequence). With 2 bases removed from V and 10 bases from J, the gap between germline ends came to 12 bases. CDR3 size: 12 residues. The CDR3 sequence is CAWSQSSGEQFF. CDR3 coding DNA: TGTGCCTGGAGTCAATCATCTGGCGAGCAGTTCTTC.

There are a few counts of this clone. V is TRBV27 and J is TRBJ1-2, with D unclear. The germline CDR1 and CDR2 sequences are MNHEY and SMNVEV (reference sequence). The CDR3 loop spans 15 amino acids. Between the trimmed V and J ends, which lost 2 bases and 4 bases, there was a span of 14 bases. CDR3 coding DNA: TGTGCCAGCAGTTTAACCGGGGAATACCTCTATGGCTACACCTTC. Translation gives CASSLTGEYLYGYTF.

V gene TRBV19 combines with J gene TRBJ1-2, with D unclear. This CDR3 is built from 15 residues. Germline CDR1 LNHDA, CDR2 SQIVND (reference sequence). Trimming stripped 7 bases from V and 0 bases from J, with 15 bases between. The CDR3, as DNA: TGTGCCAGTACCCCGCTCGGCGGGGCTAACTATGGCTACACCTTC. Protein: CASTPLGGANYGYTF. Complete variable domain (other parts from reference TRBV19 and TRBJ1-2): DGGITQSPKYLFRKEGQNVTLSCEQNLNHDAMYWYRQDPGQGLRLIYYSQIVNDFQKGDIAEGYSVSREKKESFPLTVTSAQKNPTAFYLCASTPLGGANYGYTFGSGTRLTVV.

This sequence joins TRBV7-8 and TRBJ2-3; D gene unclear. The CDR3 length is 12 residues. V dropped 5 bases and J dropped 6 bases, with 9 bases sitting between them. Germline CDR1 reads SGHVS; CDR2 reads FQNEAQ. The chain's CDR3 is CASSPDGDTQYF. Here the CDR3 DNA reads TGTGCCAGCAGCCCCGACGGGGATACGCAGTATTTT.

This chain links TRBV12-3 or TRBV12-4 with TRBJ1-2; 8 bases match TRBD1. Trimming removed 5 bases from V and 4 bases from J; junction bases left unmatched: 3. The CDR3 loop spans 13 amino acids. The CDR3 here is CASSLGQGYGYTF. In DNA form, the CDR3 reads TGTGCCAGCAGTCTCGGACAGGGCTATGGCTACACCTTC.

The V call is TRBV28, the J call TRBJ1-2; 9 bases line up with TRBD1. CDR1 is MDHEN, CDR2 SYDVKM, per germline. The CDR3 is 15 amino acids. V lost 5 bases, J lost 3 bases, and 7 bases stayed unmatched. The CDR3 spells CASSRGTGSYYGYTF. CDR3 DNA: TGTGCCAGCAGTAGGGGGACAGGGTCCTACTATGGCTACACCTTC.

This clone was recorded a few times. This rearrangement joins TRBV9 to TRBJ2-1; a possible D gene is TRBD2 (6 bases). The CDR3 spans 15 residues. The germline V gene has CDR1 SGDLS and CDR2 YYNGEE. V gave up 3 bases and J gave up 2 bases, with 12 bases separating them. CDR3 DNA sequence: TGTGCCAGCAGCGAGGGGACTGCCACCTACAATGAGCAGTTCTTC. Translating it yields CASSEGTATYNEQFF.

V is TRBV30 and J is TRBJ1-3; D remains unclear. V was pared by 0 bases and J by 0 bases, with 6 bases between. The CDR3 totals 14 residues. The germline V gene has CDR1 GTSNPN and CDR2 SVGIG (reference sequence). As DNA, the CDR3 is TGTGCCTGGAGTGTAGGGCTCTCTGGAAACACCATATATTTT. It specifies CAWSVGLSGNTIYF.

Here the CDR3 DNA reads TGCGCCAGCAGCCACAGGGGGCAAGAGACCCAGTACTTC. Translated, it gives CASSHRGQETQYF. This chain joins TRBV4-3 and TRBJ2-5; 7 bases are shared with TRBD1. The V and J ends lost 3 bases and 2 bases, in that order; junction bases with no gene match: 0. The germline V gene encodes CDR1 LGHNA and CDR2 YSLEER. The CDR3 contains 13 residues.

The J gene is TRBJ2-1, the V gene TRBV10-2; TRBD2 matches at 10 bases. CDR1 is WSHSY and CDR2 is SAAADI in the germline V gene. V shed 7 bases and J 0 bases; nucleotides not matched to a gene: 3. The CDR3 contains 15 residues. CDR3 sequence reads: CASTLAGVSYNEQFF. The DNA for the CDR3 is TGCGCCAGCACCCTAGCGGGGGTCTCCTACAATGAGCAGTTCTTC.

The chain employs TRBV21-1 and TRBJ2-7; TRBD1, the D gene given by the table, was not confirmed from the DNA. TRBV21-1 is a pseudogene locus. CDR3 length equals 14 residues. CDR3 in DNA: TGTGCCAGCAGCAAAGCGCCGACAGGGGGCGAGCAGTACTTC. Its translation is CASSKAPTGGEQYF.

The chain employs TRBV10-3 and TRBJ2-2; the match to TRBD1 covers 9 bases. The CDR3 consists of 16 residues. V lost 2 bases and J lost 3; bases outside the gene matches: 4. CDR1 ENHRY and CDR2 SYGVKD come from the germline V gene. CDR3 bases: TGTGCCATCAGTGAGAGGACAGGGGATGACACCGGGGAGCTGTTTTTT. Protein sequence: CAISERTGDDTGELFF.

The chain couples TRBV5-1 to TRBJ1-1; the D gene is possibly TRBD1 (5 bases). The CDR3 is made up of 14 amino acids. V was trimmed by 0 bases and J by 0 bases, leaving 6 bases between them. Germline CDR1 is SGHRS and CDR2 is YFSETQ. The CDR3 bases are TGCGCCAGCAGCTTGGAGGGGTTGAACACTGAAGCTTTCTTT. As protein: CASSLEGLNTEAFF.

The chain links TRBV11-3 to TRBJ1-1; D is unclear. The V gene lost 0 bases and the J gene lost 2 bases, with 10 bases spanning the gap. CDR1 SGHNT and CDR2 YENEEA come from the germline V gene. The CDR3 length is 15 residues. The CDR3 DNA is TGTGCCAGCAGCTTAGATGGGCCAAGCAACACTGAAGCTTTCTTT. Protein product: CASSLDGPSNTEAFF.

The chain employs TRBV27 and TRBJ2-7; 8 nucleotides agree with TRBD1. Germline lookup yields CDR1 MNHEY and CDR2 SMNVEV (reference sequence). The CDR3 has 15 amino acids. Trimming at V came to 2 bases and at J to 5 bases, leaving 8 bases not matched to a gene. The chain's CDR3 is CASSLQGAEIHEQYF. Written as DNA, the CDR3 is TGTGCCAGCAGTTTACAGGGGGCCGAGATCCACGAGCAGTACTTC.

The V call is TRBV2, the J call TRBJ2-3; 9 nucleotides match TRBD2. This CDR3 has 16 residues. CDR1 and CDR2 (germline): SNHLY, FYNNEI. Germline trimming cut 3 bases from V and 2 bases from J; bases unmatched to any gene: 6. The CDR3 sequence: CASSDPAGGITDTQYF. In DNA form, the CDR3 reads TGTGCCAGCAGTGACCCAGCGGGGGGAATCACAGATACGCAGTATTTT.

The chain uses TRBV5-1 and TRBJ1-5; 8 nucleotides align to TRBD1. Germline V gene data show CDR1 as SGHRS and CDR2 as YFSETQ. There are 15 residues in the CDR3. J lost 5 bases, V lost 2 bases, and 6 bases had no gene match. The CDR3 spells CASSFTTGGDQPQHF. The CDR3 coding sequence is TGCGCCAGCAGCTTTACCACAGGGGGTGATCAGCCCCAGCATTTT.

A few counts support this clone. The chain combines TRBV18 with TRBJ2-3, with D tentatively TRBD2 (5 bases). Germline lookup yields CDR1 KGHSH and CDR2 LQKENI. The CDR3 consists of 15 residues. V lost 2 bases, J lost 6 bases, and 15 bases lay in between. CDR3 loop: CASSPGRGRSDTQYF. CDR3 nucleotide sequence: TGTGCCAGCTCACCAGGACGGGGTAGGAGTGATACGCAGTATTTT.

CDR3 sequence (DNA): TGTGCCAGCGGCGGACAGGGAAATAATTCACCCCTCCACTTT. As protein: CASGGQGNNSPLHF. This sequence joins TRBV2 and TRBJ1-6; TRBD1 matches 8 bases. The CDR3 contains 14 residues. The ends lost 8 bases at V and 5 bases at J; junction bases unmatched: 5. Germline V gene sequence: CDR1 SNHLY, CDR2 FYNNEI.

CDR3 coding DNA: TGTGCCAGCAGTTTAAGAAGGGGCCCCTACGAGCAGTACTTC. Its translation is CASSLRRGPYEQYF. This chain uses TRBV27 with TRBJ2-7; tentatively, D is TRBD1 (5 bases). The germline V gene has CDR1 MNHEY and CDR2 SMNVEV (reference sequence). CDR3 length equals 14 residues. The V and J ends lost 2 bases and 2 bases respectively, with 10 bases between them.

This clone was found once. The genes are TRBV28 and TRBJ1-1, with D maybe TRBD1 (5 bases). The germline gives CDR1 MDHEN, CDR2 SYDVKM. The CDR3 loop spans 13 amino acids. Trimming took 7 bases from V and 5 from J, leaving 14 bases between them. This chain's CDR3 is CASTRQRTTEAFF. In DNA, the CDR3 is TGTGCCAGCACTCGACAGAGAACAACTGAAGCTTTCTTT.

This clone appeared once. The V gene is TRBV5-1, the J gene TRBJ2-5; the D gene is possibly TRBD1 (6 bases). The CDR3 covers 13 residues. The germline V gene encodes CDR1 SGHRS and CDR2 YFSETQ. The V gene lost 2 bases and the J gene lost 6 bases, with 11 bases spanning the gap. Here the CDR3 DNA reads TGCGCCAGCAGCTTCGGACAGATAAAGACCCAGTACTTC. Its translation: CASSFGQIKTQYF.

The chain is built from TRBV11-3 and TRBJ2-7; D might be TRBD1 (6 bases). CDR1 and CDR2 (germline): SGHNT, YENEEA. This CDR3 spans 14 amino acids. The V end was cut by 1 base, the J end by 1 base, with 8 bases between. CDR3 sequence reads: CASSLGGQSYEQYF. As DNA, the CDR3 is TGTGCCAGCAGCTTAGGTGGACAGTCCTACGAGCAGTACTTC.